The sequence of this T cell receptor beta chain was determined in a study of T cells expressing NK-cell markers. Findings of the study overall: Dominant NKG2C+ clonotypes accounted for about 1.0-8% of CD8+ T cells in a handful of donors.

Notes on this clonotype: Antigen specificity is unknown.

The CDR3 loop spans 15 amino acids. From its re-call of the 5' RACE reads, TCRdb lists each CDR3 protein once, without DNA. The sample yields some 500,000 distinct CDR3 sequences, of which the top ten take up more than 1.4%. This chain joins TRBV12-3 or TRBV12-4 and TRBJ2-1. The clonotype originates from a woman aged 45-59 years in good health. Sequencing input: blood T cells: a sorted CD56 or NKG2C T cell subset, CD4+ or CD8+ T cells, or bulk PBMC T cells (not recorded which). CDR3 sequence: CASSLTGGSINEQFF.